This entry describes one T cell receptor (beta chain). This receptor's antigen is unknown. Per-nucleotide qualities are absent, and no much larger clonotype sits a single base away. Trimming at the junction amounts to 8 bases on V and 2 bases on J, and the germline ends lie 12 bases apart. The CDR3 holds 13 amino acids from the cysteine to the phenylalanine. Only the CDR3 DNA stays, 39 bases, in frame from base 1. CDR1 and CDR2, per the germline V gene (reference sequence), are LNHNV and YYDKDF. The source of the sample is a study of lymphopenia after photon versus proton radiotherapy (dated by TCRdb to between 2018 and 2020). Notes on the research overall: In patients with gastrointestinal tumors who developed high-grade lymphopenia, the study compared the immunological effects of photon radiation therapy with those of proton radiation therapy. A cohort of approximately 20 patients with gastrointestinal tumors who received either photon or proton therapy and subsequently developed lymphopenia was included. The goal of the study was to characterize the differences between the two radiation modalities in how they affect the immune system.

What the work shows at the level of the full study, not this receptor alone: Across the cohort, among patients who died, a greater drop in TCR diversity after the nadir was inversely correlated with overall survival time. The survival association was examined only in patients who died, and the authors described better survival with proton therapy as a possibility, not as a demonstrated result. Proton-treated patients stayed relatively stable during treatment, while photon-treated patients lost naive T cells and TCR diversity and gained effector/memory populations. After the lymphocyte count nadir, photon-treated repertoires showed oligoclonal expansion, especially of CD8+ Temra cells, which drove the drop in diversity.

The library was made by the immunoSEQ multiplex PCR assay. Alongside multiparametric flow cytometry, deep sequencing of rearranged TCR beta loci was used to profile the T cell repertoires. TCRdb took this table from immuneACCESS and kept in-frame rearrangements with V and J called. Such tables lack part of the clones; where checked against another copy, unresolved V genes explain under half of the gap, and the rest is unexplained. In this sample the table shows about 27,000 clones, roughly 86% of which occur a single time. The top ten constitute approximately 18% of the sample. The V and J segments used are TRBV15 and TRBJ2-5, with a tentative D gene TRBD1 over 6 matching bases. Sequences were derived from peripheral blood, sampled from a patient treated with photon-based radiotherapy. This sequence was found in a man aged 45-65 years with gastric cancer. CDR3 protein: CATAPGQQETQYF. The nucleotides read TGTGCCACCGCCCCGGGACAACAAGAGACCCAGTACTTC.